This T cell receptor (beta chain) was observed in a study of T cells after yellow fever vaccination. TCRdb re-called the 5' RACE reads with MiXCR, one entry per CDR3 protein. The profile shows some 400,000 distinct CDR3 sequences, around 6.4% of them singletons. CDR1 is MNHNS, CDR2 SASEGT, per germline. There are 15 residues in the CDR3. The V and J ends lost 6 bases and 3 bases, in that order; junction bases with no gene match: 5. The table lists this clonotype with a few counts. The receptor comes from a man aged 30-40 years who received the YFV17D yellow fever vaccine. This sample comprised PBMCs, obtained 5 days after the yellow fever booster vaccination. The rearrangement uses TRBV6-1 and TRBJ2-5; 12 positions match TRBD2. The DNA for the CDR3 is TGTGCCAGCAGACCGCGACTAGCGGGGGAAGAGACCCAGTACTTC. Translation gives CASRPRLAGEETQYF.